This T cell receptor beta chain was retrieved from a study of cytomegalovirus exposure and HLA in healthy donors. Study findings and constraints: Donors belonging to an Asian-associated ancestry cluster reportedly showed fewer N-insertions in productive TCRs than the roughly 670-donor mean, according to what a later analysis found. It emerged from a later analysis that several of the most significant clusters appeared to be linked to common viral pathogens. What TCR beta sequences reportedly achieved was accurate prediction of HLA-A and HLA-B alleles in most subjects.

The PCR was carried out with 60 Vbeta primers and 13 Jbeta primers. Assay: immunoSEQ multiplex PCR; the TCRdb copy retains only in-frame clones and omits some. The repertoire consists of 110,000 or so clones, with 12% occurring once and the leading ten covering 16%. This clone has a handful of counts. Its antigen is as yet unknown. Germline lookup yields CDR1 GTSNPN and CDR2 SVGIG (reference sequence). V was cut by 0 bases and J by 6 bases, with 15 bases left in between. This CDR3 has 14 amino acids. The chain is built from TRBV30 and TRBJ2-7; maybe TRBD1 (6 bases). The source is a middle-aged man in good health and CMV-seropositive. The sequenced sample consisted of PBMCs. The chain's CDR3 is CAWSVDRTVSEQYF. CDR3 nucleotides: TGTGCCTGGAGTGTTGACCGGACAGTCTCCGAGCAGTACTTC.